This entry describes one TCR beta chain. The data stem from a study of blood T cell repertoires in COVID-19. As for the study in general: T cells, B-cell-depleted T cells, or PBMCs supplied cDNA or gDNA.

Germline CDR1 GTSNPN, CDR2 SVGIG (reference sequence). CDR3 length: 12 residues. Trimming took 5 bases from V and 6 from J, leaving 14 bases between them. The cohort comprised adults aged roughly 18 to 90 years residing in approximately 25 US areas. The repertoire was sequenced with immunoSEQ multiplex PCR; TCRdb's copy has only in-frame clones and lacks some. This sample has around 470,000 clones; 80% to 95% occur once, and the top ten carry approximately 0.65%. The sequence was obtained from a man younger than 30 who had recovered from COVID-19. Sequencing used PBMCs or T cells enriched from blood (not recorded which). This chain links TRBV30 with TRBJ2-7, with D possibly being TRBD1 (5 bases). This CDR3 reads CAWDAGLGEQYF. The CDR3 DNA reads TGTGCCTGGGACGCAGGGTTGGGCGAGCAGTACTTC.